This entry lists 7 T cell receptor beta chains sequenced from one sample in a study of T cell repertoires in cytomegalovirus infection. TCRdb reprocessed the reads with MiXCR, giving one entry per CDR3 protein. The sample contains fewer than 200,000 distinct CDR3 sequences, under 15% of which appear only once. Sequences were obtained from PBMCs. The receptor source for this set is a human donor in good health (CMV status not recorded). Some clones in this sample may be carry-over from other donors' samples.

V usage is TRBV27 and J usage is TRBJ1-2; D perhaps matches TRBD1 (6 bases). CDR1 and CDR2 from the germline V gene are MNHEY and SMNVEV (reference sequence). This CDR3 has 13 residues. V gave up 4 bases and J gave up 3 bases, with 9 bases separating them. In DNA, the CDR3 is TGTGCCAGCAGTTCTAGGGGGGACTATGGCTACACCTTC. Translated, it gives CASSSRGDYGYTF.

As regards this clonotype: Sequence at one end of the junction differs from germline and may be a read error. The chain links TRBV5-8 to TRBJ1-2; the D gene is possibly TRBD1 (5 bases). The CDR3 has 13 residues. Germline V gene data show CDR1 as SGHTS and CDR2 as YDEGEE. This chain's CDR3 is CASSRGGDYGYTF. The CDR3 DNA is TGCGCCAGTTCGAGGGGCGGAGACTATGGCTACACCTTC.

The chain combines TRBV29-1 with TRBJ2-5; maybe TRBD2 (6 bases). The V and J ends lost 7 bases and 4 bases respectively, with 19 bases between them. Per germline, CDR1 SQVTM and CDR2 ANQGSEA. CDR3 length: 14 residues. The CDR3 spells CSATTGTGGETQYF. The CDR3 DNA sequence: TGCAGCGCTACCACGGGGACTGGAGGAGAGACCCAGTACTTC.

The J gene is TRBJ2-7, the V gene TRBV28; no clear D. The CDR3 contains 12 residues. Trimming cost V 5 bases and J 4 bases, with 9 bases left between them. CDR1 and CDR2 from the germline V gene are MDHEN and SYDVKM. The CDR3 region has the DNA TGTGCCAGCAGTCTGCCTTGGTACGAGCAGTACTTC. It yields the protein CASSLPWYEQYF. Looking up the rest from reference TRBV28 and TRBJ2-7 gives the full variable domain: DVKVTQSSRYLVKRTGEKVFLECVQDMDHENMFWYRQDPGLGLRLIYFSYDVKMKEKGDIPEGYSVSREKKERFSLILESASTNQTSMYLCASSLPWYEQYFGPGTRLTVT.

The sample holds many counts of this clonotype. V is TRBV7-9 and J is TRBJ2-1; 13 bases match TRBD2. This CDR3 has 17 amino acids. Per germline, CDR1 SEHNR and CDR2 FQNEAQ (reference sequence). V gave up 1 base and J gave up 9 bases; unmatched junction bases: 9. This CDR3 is CASSLGNGLAGDGEQFF. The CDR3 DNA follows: TGTGCCAGCAGCTTAGGCAATGGACTAGCGGGAGACGGTGAGCAGTTCTTC.

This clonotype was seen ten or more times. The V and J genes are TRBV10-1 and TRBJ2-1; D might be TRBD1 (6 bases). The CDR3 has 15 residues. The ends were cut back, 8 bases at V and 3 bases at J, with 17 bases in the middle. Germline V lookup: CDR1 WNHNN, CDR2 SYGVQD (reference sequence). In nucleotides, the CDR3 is TGCGCCAGCCGAGAGTCTCCGGACAGCTACAATGAGCAGTTCTTC. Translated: CASRESPDSYNEQFF.

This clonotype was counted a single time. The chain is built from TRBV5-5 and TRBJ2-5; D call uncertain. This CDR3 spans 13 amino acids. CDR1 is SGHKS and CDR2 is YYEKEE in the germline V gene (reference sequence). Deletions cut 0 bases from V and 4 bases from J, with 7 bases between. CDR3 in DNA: TGTGCCAGCAGCTTGGAATGGGTAGAGACCCAGTACTTC. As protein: CASSLEWVETQYF. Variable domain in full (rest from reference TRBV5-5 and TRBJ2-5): DAGVTQSPTHLIKTRGQQVTLRCSPISGHKSVSWYQQVLGQGPQFIFQYYEKEERGRGNFPDRFSARQFPNYSSELNVNALLLGDSALYLCASSLEWVETQYFGPGTRLLVL.